This is a list of T cell receptor beta chains from one sample in a study of blood T cell repertoires in COVID-19. The table came from immunoSEQ multiplex PCR; TCRdb's copy has only in-frame clones and leaves some out. The data hold 35,000 to 55,000 clones, with roughly 90% observed a single time. The sample was peripheral blood. These receptors were obtained from a human donor in a cohort sampled during active COVID-19. Both conserved end residues are part of each CDR3.

TRBV9	CASSFGQGGTDTQYF
TRBV4-1	CASSQATSGGTYNEQFF
TRBV6-4	CASSDGVGTSSYF
TRBV12-3/TRBV12-4	CASTGTGQGYTF
TRBV2	CASSALGQGQETQYF
TRBV13	CASSFGQGYEQYF
TRBV6-5	CASTHNEKLFF
TRBV3-1/TRBV3-2	CASSLKGDVREKLFF
TRBV4-2	CASSQGFTSGGEKETQYF
TRBV4-3	CASSVVVRANNEQFF
TRBV5-6	CASSLIGTVNTEAFF
TRBV7-9	CASSLTGGQETQYF
TRBV5-6	CASSLVGAGAGGELFF
TRBV9	CASSARTGHTGELFF
TRBV6-5	CASSTTGERDTQYF
TRBV7-8	CASSPGAKNIQYF
TRBV19	CASRETEGREAFF
TRBV3-1/TRBV3-2	CASSLTGGSNQPQHF
TRBV6-2/TRBV6-3	CASSSAGQGHEKLFF
TRBV4-1	CASSQENPGLSYGYTF
TRBV29-1	CSVDGLAGTDTQYF
TRBV6-2/TRBV6-3	CASSRGQVNQPQHF
TRBV6-2/TRBV6-3	CASSDTGQDGYTF
TRBV11-2	CASSLGAGRNQPQHF
TRBV6-5	CASSYGTGAGELFF
TRBV3-1/TRBV3-2	CASSLLSAGELFF
TRBV4-3	CASSPGGDGGGDDSSLHF
TRBV30	CAWSNPGQGYQPQHF
TRBV7-3	CASSLGQGQIYEQYF
TRBV3-1/TRBV3-2	CASSHPTDSGNTIYF
TRBV7-2	CASRGGPPTF
TRBV6-2/TRBV6-3	CASSYEGGSDTQYF
TRBV14	CASSQQGAATGELFF
TRBV18	CATADGTTSNEKLFF
TRBV6-5	CASSYGGSGNTIYF
TRBV9	CASSYTSGGKPDTQYF
TRBV19	CASMGAGGPRSYEQYF
TRBV24-1	CATSDSEEITDTQYF
TRBV6-6	CASSYPEAGTEAFF
TRBV10-1	CASSLSTDTQYF
TRBV6-5	CASSYGRNTEAFF
TRBV19	CASSAPGTSGGAYNEQFF
TRBV4-2	CASSPPREGGEAFF